This TCR beta chain emerged from a study of technical replicates of blood from a few donors. Here immunoSEQ multiplex PCR was the method, and the copy in TCRdb shows in-frame clones only, minus some. The table lists under 70,000 clones, roughly 92% of them singletons. Germline lookup yields CDR1 SNHLY and CDR2 FYNNEI. Trimming left V 7 bases short and J 0 bases short, with 13 bases between. This CDR3 has 15 residues. V gene TRBV2 combines with J gene TRBJ1-3, with unresolved D. This sequence was found in a human donor in good health. Some clones in this sample may be carry-over from other donors' samples. Sequenced: PBMCs. The CDR3 region has the DNA TGTGCCAGCATCTCTTCGGTTTCCTCTGGAAACACCATATATTTT. Translating gives CASISSVSSGNTIYF. Full variable domain (remainder filled in from reference TRBV2 and TRBJ1-3): EPEVTQTPSHQVTQMGQEVILRCVPISNHLYFYWYRQILGQKVEFLVSFYNNEISEKSEIFDDQFSVERPDGSNFTLKIRSTKLEDSAMYFCASISSVSSGNTIYFGEGSWLTVV.